This T cell receptor beta chain was sequenced during a study of T cells in localized non-small cell lung cancer. General study points: Higher adjacent-lung clonality was associated with shorter survival. Heterogeneity remains possible because sequencing was limited to only one tumor region. A median of around 57 clones ranked among the top 100 in tumor appeared in adjacent lung. Uninvolved neighboring lung showed the greatest T cell clonality, exceeding tumor.

This clone appeared once. Its antigen remains unidentified. Germline CDR1 SGHRS, CDR2 YFSETQ. The CDR3 spans 14 residues. Trimming left V 6 bases short and J 1 base short, with 10 bases between. Clones were sequenced by immunoSEQ multiplex PCR, and TCRdb holds only the in-frame ones, with some missing. The table records 20,000 to 25,000 clones, roughly 90% of them present only once. This receptor was identified in a male donor at least 60 years old with stage I squamous cell lung carcinoma. Sequenced material: peripheral blood, taken before any cancer treatment. This chain uses TRBV5-1 with TRBJ1-4; D unresolved. CDR3 loop: CASTERGTNEKLFF. The CDR3 DNA sequence: TGCGCCAGCACTGAGCGGGGAACTAATGAAAAACTGTTTTTT.